What follows describes a single T cell receptor beta chain. What it binds is unknown. The repertoire was sequenced with immunoSEQ multiplex PCR; TCRdb's copy has only in-frame clones and lacks some. The sample includes 110,000 or so clones, roughly nine tenths seen only once; the top ten take roughly 20%. Time point meaning: cycle 4 day 1 (C4D1), after five to seven weeks of nivolumab. Every patient had relapsed following autologous stem cell transplantation, and cohorts differed in brentuximab vedotin exposure. Germline V gene lookup returns CDR1 SGHRS and CDR2 YFSETQ. The CDR3 consists of 15 residues. V was shortened by 0 bases and J by 6 bases, with 13 bases between the two germline ends. The data were taken from a study of PD-1 blockade in classical Hodgkin lymphoma. Study-wide results and limits: Patients excluded were those beginning nivolumab under 1 year after ASCT. Undefined causes, possibly disease activity or prior therapy, underlie the repertoire differences.

V usage is TRBV5-1 and J usage is TRBJ1-5; D is perhaps TRBD1 (5 bases). Specimen: peripheral blood mononuclear cells (PBMCs), collected before the fourth cycle of nivolumab. This TCR was sampled from a human donor with classical Hodgkin lymphoma. CDR3 protein: CASSLDGGNAQPQHF. The CDR3, as DNA: TGCGCCAGCAGCTTGGATGGGGGGAACGCTCAGCCCCAGCATTTT.